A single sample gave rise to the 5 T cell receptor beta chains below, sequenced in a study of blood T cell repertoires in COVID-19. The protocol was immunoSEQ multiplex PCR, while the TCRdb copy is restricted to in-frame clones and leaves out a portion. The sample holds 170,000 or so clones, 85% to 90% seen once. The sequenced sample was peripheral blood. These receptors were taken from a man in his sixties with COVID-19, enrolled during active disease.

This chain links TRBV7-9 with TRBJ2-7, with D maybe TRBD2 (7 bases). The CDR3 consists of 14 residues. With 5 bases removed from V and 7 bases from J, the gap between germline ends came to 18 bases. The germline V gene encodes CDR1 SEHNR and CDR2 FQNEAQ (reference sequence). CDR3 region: CASSRLGGLGEQYF. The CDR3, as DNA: TGTGCCAGCAGCCGCTTGGGGGGGCTGGGTGAGCAGTACTTC.

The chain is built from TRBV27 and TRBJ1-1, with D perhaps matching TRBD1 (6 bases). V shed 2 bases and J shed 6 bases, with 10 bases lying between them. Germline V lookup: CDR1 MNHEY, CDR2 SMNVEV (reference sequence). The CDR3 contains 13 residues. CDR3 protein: CASSLGRGPEAFF. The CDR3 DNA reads TGTGCCAGCAGTTTAGGCAGGGGTCCTGAAGCTTTCTTT.

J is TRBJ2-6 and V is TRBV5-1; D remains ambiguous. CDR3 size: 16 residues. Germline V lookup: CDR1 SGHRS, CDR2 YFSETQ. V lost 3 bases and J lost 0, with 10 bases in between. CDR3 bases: TGCGCCAGCAGCTCTACAGTGACCTCTGGGGCCAACGTCCTGACTTTC. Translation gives CASSSTVTSGANVLTF.

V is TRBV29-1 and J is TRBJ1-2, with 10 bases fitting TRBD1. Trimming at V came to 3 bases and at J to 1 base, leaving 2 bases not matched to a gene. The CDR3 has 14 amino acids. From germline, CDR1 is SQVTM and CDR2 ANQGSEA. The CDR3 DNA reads TGCAGCGTTGACCGGACAGGGGGTAACTATGGCTACACCTTC. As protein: CSVDRTGGNYGYTF.

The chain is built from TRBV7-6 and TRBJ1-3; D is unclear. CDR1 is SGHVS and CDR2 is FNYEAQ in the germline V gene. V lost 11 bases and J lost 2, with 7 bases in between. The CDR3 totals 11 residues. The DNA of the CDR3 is TGTGCCGCGTTAACTGGAAACACCATATATTTT. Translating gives CAALTGNTIYF. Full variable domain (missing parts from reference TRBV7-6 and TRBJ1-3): GAGVSQSPRYKVTKRGQDVALRCDPISGHVSLYWYRQALGQGPEFLTYFNYEAQQDKSGLPNDRFSAERPEGSISTLTIQRTEQRDSAMYRCAALTGNTIYFGEGSWLTVV.